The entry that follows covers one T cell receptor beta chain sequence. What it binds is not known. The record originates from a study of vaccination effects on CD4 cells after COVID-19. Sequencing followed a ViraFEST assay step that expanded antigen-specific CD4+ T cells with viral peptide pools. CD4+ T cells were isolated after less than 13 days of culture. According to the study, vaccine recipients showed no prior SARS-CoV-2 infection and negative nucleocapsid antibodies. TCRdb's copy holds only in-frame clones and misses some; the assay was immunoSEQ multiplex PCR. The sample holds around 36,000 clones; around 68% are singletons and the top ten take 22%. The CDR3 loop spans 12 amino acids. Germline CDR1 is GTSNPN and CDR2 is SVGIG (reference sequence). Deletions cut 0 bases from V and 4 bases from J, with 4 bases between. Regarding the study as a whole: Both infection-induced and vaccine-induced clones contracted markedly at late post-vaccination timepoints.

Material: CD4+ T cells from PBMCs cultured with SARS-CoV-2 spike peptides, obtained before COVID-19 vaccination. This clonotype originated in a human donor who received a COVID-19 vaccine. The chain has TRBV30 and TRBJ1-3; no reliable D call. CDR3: CAWSVSGNTIYF. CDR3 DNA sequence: TGTGCCTGGAGTGTCTCCGGAAACACCATATATTTT.